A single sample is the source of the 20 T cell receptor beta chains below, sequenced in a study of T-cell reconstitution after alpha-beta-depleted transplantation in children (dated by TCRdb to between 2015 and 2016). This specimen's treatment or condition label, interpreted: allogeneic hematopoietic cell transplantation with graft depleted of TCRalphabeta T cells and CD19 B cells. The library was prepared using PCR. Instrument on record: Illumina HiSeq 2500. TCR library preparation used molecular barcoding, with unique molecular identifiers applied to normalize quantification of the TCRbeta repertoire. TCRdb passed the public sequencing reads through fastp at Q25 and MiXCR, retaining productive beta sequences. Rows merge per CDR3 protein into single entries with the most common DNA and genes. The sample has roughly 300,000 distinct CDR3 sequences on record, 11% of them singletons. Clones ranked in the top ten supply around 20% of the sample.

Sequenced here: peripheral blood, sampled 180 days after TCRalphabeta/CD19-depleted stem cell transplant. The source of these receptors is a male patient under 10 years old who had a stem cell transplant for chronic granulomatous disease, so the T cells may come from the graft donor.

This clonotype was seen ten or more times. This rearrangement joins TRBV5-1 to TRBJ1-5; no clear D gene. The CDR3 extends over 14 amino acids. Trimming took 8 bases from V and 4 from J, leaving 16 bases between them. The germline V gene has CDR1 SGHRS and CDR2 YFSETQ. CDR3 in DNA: TGCGCCAGGTTTCGGGCAGGTCCAAATCAGCCCCAGCATTTT. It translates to CARFRAGPNQPQHF.

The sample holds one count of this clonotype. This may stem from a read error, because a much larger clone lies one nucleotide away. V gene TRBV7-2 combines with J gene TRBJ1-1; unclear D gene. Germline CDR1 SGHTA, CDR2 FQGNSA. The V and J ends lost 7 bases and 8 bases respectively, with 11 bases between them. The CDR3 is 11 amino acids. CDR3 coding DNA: TGTGCCAGCACCCTCCTGGCGGAAGCTTTCTTT. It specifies CASTLLAEAFF.

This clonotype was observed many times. CDR3 loop: CASSGLVSYEQYF. CDR3 nucleotide sequence: TGCGCCAGCAGCGGGCTAGTCTCCTACGAGCAGTACTTC. This chain uses TRBV5-1 with TRBJ2-7; the D is unclear. The germline CDR1 and CDR2 sequences are SGHRS and YFSETQ. V lost 4 bases and J 0 bases, leaving 8 bases between the germline ends. The CDR3 is 13 residues long.

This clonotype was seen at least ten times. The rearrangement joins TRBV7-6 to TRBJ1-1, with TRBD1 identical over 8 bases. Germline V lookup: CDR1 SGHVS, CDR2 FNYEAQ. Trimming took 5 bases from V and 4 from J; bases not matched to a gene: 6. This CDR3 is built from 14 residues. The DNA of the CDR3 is TGTGCCAGCAGCCCCTTACAGGGGGGCACTGAAGCTTTCTTT. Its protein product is CASSPLQGGTEAFF.

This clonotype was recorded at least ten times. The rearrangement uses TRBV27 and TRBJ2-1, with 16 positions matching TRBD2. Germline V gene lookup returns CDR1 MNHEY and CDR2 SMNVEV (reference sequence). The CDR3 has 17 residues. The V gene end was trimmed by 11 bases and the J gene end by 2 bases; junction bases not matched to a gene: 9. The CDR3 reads CAVRPGLAGGPYNEQFF. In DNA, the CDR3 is TGTGCCGTAAGACCGGGACTAGCGGGAGGGCCCTACAATGAGCAGTTCTTC.

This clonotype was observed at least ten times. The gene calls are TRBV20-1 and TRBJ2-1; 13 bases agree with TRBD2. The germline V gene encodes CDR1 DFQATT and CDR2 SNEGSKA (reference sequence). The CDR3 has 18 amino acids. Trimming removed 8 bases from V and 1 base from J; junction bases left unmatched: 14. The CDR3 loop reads CSSQGLAGAGLSYNEQFF. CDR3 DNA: TGCAGTTCACAAGGACTAGCGGGAGCCGGGCTTTCCTACAATGAGCAGTTCTTC.

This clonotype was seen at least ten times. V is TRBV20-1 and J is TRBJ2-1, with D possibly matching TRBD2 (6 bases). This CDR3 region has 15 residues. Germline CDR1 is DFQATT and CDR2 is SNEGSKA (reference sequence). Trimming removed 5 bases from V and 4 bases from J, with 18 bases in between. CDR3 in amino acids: CSAPPSRGLYNEQFF. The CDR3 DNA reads TGCAGTGCTCCCCCCAGTCGGGGACTTTACAATGAGCAGTTCTTC.

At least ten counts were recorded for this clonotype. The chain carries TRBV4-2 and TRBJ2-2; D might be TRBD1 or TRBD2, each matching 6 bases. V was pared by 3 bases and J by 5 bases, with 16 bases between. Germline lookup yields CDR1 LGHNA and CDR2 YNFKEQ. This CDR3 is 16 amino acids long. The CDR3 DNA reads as TGTGCCAGCAGCCAGGGGTGGGGGGCCCTGACCGGGGAGCTGTTTTTT. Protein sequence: CASSQGWGALTGELFF.

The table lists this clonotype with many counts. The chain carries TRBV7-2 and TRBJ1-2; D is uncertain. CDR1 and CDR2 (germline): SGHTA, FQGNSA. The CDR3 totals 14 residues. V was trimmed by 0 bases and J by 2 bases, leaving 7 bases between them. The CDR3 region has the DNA TGTGCCAGCAGCTTAGCGCGGTTGAACTATGGCTACACCTTC. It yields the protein CASSLARLNYGYTF.

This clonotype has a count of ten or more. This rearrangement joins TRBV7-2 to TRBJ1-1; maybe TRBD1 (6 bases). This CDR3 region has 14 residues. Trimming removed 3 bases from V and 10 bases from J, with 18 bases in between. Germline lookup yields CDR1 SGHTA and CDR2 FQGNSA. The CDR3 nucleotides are TGTGCCAGCAGCTTGGGGGGAGGGGGAAGGGGAGCTTTCTTT. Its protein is CASSLGGGGRGAFF.

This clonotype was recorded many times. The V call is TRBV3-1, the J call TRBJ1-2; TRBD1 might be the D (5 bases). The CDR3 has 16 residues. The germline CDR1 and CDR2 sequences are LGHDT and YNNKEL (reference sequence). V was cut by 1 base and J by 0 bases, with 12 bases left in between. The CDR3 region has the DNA TGTGCCAGCAGCCAAGGGAAGGCCAGGGCTAACTATGGCTACACCTTC. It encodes CASSQGKARANYGYTF. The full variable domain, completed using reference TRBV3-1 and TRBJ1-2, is DTAVSQTPKYLVTQMGNDKSIKCEQNLGHDTMYWYKQDSKKFLKIMFSYNNKELIINETVPNRFSPKSPDKAHLNLHINSLELGDSAVYFCASSQGKARANYGYTFGSGTRLTVV.

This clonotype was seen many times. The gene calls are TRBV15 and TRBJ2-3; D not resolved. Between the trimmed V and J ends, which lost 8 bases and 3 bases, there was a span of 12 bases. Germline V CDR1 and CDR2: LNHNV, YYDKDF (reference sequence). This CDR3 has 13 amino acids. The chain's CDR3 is CATQERLTDTQYF. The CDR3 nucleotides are TGTGCCACCCAAGAGAGATTGACAGATACGCAGTATTTT.

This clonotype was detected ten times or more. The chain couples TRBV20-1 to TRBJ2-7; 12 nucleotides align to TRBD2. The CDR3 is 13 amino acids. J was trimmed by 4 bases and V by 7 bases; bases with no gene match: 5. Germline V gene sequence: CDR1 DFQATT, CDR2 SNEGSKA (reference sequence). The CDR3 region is CSVSGTSGYEQYF. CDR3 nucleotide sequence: TGCAGTGTTTCGGGGACTAGCGGGTACGAGCAGTACTTC.

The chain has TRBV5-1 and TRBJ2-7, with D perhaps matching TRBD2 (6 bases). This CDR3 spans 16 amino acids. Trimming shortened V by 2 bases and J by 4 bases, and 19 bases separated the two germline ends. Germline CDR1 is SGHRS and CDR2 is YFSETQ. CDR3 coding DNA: TGCGCCAGCAGCTTATTTGCGTCTAGCGCCCTTTACGAGCAGTACTTC. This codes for CASSLFASSALYEQYF.

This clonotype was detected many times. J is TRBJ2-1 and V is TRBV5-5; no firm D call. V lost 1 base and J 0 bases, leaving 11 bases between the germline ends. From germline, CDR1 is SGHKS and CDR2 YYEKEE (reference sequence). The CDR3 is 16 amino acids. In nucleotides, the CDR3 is TGTGCCAGCAGCTTGCTAGTACAAAGCTCCTACAATGAGCAGTTCTTC. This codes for CASSLLVQSSYNEQFF. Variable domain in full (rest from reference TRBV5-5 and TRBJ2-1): DAGVTQSPTHLIKTRGQQVTLRCSPISGHKSVSWYQQVLGQGPQFIFQYYEKEERGRGNFPDRFSARQFPNYSSELNVNALLLGDSALYLCASSLLVQSSYNEQFFGPGTRLTVL.

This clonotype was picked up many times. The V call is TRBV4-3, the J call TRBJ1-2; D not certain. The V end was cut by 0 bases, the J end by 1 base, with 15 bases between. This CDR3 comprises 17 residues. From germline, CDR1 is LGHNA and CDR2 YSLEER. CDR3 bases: TGCGCCAGCAGCCAAGACCCAGCAAGGACGGATAACTATGGCTACACCTTC. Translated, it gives CASSQDPARTDNYGYTF.

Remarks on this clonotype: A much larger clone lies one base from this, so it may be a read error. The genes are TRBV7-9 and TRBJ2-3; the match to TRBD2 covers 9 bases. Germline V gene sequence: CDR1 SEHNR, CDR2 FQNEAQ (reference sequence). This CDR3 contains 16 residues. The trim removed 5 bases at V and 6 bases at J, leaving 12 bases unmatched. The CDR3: CASSTWTSDGLDTQYF. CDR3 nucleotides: TGTGCCAGCAGCACATGGACTAGCGATGGTCTCGATACGCAGTATTTT.

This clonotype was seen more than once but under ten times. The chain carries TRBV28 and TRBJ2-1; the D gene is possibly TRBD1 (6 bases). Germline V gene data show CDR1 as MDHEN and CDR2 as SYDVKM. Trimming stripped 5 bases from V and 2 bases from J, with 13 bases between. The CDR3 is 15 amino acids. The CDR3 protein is CASSSRDNPYNEQFF. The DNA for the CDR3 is TGTGCCAGCAGTAGCCGGGACAACCCCTACAATGAGCAGTTCTTC.

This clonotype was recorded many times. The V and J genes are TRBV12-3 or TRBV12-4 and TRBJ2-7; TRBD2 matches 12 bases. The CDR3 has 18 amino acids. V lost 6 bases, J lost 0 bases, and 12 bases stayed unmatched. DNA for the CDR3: TGTGCCAGCAGCCCCTTGCGACTAGCGGGAGACCTCTCCTACGAGCAGTACTTC. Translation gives CASSPLRLAGDLSYEQYF.

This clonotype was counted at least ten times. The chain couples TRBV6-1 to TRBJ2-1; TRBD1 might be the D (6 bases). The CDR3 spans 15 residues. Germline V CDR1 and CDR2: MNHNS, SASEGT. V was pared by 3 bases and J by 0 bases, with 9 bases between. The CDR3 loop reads CASSDRGSSYNEQFF. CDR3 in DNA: TGTGCCAGCAGTGACAGGGGAAGCTCCTACAATGAGCAGTTCTTC.